This TCR beta chain is drawn from a study of identical twins. Each CDR3 protein gets one entry after TCRdb re-called the 5' RACE reads with MiXCR. The profile shows 600,000 to 800,000 distinct CDR3 sequences, approximately 22% of them singletons. The V end was cut by 1 base, the J end by 7 bases, with 13 bases between. Per germline, CDR1 DFQATT and CDR2 SNEGSKA (reference sequence). This CDR3 has 13 amino acids. These data were also filed under a second study, of T cells expressing NK-cell markers. As that report states: Of the CD8+ T cells in about 6 donors, roughly 1.0-7.5% belonged to dominant NKG2C+ clonotypes.

This TCR derives from a woman aged 18-29 years in good health. V gene TRBV20-1 combines with J gene TRBJ1-1; D is perhaps TRBD1 (5 bases). Input material: PBMCs. CDR3 sequence (DNA): TGCAGTGCTAGAGTCATGGGGGGGATTGAAGCTTTCTTT. This encodes CSARVMGGIEAFF.